This T cell receptor beta chain was profiled in a study of OX40 agonist ivuxolimab in advanced cancers. Profiled with immunoSEQ multiplex PCR; TCRdb holds only in-frame clones, not every one. The sample yields about 40,000 clones, approximately 75% seen once. The CDR3 spans 13 residues. Deletions cut 5 bases from V and 3 bases from J, with 10 bases between. Germline V gene sequence: CDR1 LNHDA, CDR2 SQIVND (reference sequence). V usage is TRBV19 and J usage is TRBJ1-2, with D perhaps matching TRBD1 (5 bases). Sequences were derived from CD4+ or CD8+ T cells sorted from blood, sampled in a trial of the OX40 agonist ivuxolimab. This TCR was sampled from an adult with an advanced solid tumor such as melanoma, head and neck, liver or kidney cancer. CDR3 sequence reads: CASSPQGYYGYTF. CDR3 sequence (DNA): TGTGCCAGTAGTCCTCAGGGTTACTATGGCTACACCTTC.